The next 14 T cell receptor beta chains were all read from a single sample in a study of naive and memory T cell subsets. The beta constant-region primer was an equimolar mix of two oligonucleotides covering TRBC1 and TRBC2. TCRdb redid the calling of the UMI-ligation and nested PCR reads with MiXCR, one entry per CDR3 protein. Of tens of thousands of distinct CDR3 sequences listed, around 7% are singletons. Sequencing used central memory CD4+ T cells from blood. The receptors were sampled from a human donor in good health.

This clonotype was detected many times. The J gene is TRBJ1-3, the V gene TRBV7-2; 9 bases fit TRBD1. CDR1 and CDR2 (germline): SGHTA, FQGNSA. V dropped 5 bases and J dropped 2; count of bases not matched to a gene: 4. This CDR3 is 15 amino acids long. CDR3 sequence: CASSGRQGAGNTIYF. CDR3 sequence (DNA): TGTGCCAGCAGCGGGCGACAGGGGGCTGGAAACACCATATATTTT.

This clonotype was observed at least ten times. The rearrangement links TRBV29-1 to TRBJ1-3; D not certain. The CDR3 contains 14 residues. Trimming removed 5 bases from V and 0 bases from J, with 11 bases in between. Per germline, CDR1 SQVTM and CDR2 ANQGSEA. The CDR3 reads CSVRSPNSGNTIYF. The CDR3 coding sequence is TGCAGCGTTCGGTCTCCGAACTCTGGAAACACCATATATTTT. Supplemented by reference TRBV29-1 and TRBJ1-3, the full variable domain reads SAVISQKPSRDICQRGTSLTIQCQVDSQVTMMFWYRQQPGQSLTLIATANQGSEATYESGFVIDKFPISRPNLTFSTLTVSNMSPEDSSIYLCSVRSPNSGNTIYFGEGSWLTVV.

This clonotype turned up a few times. Written as DNA, the CDR3 is TGCAGCGTCCGCCCCCCACAGAGTTCCTACGAGCAGTACTTC. Its translation: CSVRPPQSSYEQYF. The chain uses TRBV29-1 and TRBJ2-7; unclear D gene. Germline V gene data show CDR1 as SQVTM and CDR2 as ANQGSEA. The length of the CDR3 is 14 residues. Between the trimmed V and J ends, which lost 6 bases and 1 base, there was a span of 16 bases.

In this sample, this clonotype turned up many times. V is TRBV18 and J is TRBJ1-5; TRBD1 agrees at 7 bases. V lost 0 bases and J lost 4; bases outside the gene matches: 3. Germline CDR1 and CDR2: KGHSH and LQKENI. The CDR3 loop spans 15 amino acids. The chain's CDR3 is CASSPPAGGNQPQHF. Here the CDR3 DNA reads TGTGCCAGCTCACCACCGGCAGGGGGGAATCAGCCCCAGCATTTT. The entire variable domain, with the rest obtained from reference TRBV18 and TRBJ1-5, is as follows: NAGVMQNPRHLVRRRGQEARLRCSPMKGHSHVYWYRQLPEEGLKFMVYLQKENIIDESGMPKERFSAEFPKEGPSILRIQQVVRGDSAAYFCASSPPAGGNQPQHFGDGTRLSIL.

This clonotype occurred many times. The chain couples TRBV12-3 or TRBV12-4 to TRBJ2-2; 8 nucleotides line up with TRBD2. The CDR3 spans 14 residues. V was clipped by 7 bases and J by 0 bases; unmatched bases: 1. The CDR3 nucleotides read TGTGCCAGCAAAGCGGGGGCGAACACCGGGGAGCTGTTTTTT. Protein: CASKAGANTGELFF.

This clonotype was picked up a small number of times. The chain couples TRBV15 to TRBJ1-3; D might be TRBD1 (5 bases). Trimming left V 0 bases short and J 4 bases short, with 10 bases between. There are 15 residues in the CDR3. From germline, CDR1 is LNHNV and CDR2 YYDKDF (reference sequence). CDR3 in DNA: TGTGCCACCAGCAGAGATGCGGGGCCAGGAAACACCATATATTTT. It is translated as CATSRDAGPGNTIYF.

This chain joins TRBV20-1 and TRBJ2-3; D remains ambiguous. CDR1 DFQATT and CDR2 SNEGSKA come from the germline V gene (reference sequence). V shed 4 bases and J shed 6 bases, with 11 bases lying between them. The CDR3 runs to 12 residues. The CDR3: CSANIVSDTQYF. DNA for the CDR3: TGCAGTGCTAACATCGTCAGCGATACGCAGTATTTT.

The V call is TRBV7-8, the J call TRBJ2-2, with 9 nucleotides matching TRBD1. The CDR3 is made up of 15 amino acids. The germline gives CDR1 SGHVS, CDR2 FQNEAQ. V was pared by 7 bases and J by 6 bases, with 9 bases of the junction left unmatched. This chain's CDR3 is CASTPWTGDPGELFF. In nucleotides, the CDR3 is TGTGCCAGCACCCCCTGGACAGGGGACCCCGGGGAGCTGTTTTTT.

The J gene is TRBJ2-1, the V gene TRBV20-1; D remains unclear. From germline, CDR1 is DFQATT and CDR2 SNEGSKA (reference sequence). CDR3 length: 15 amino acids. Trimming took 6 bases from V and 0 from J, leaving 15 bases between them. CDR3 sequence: CSAGPVVSSYNEQFF. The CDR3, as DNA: TGCAGTGCCGGGCCCGTGGTGAGCTCCTACAATGAGCAGTTCTTC.

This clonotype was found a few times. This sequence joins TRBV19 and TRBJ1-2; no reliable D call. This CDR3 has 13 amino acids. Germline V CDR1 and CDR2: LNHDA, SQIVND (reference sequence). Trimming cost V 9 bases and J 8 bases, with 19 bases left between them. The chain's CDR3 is CASDPLRGSGYTF. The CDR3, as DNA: TGTGCCAGCGATCCCCTCCGCGGGTCCGGCTACACCTTC.

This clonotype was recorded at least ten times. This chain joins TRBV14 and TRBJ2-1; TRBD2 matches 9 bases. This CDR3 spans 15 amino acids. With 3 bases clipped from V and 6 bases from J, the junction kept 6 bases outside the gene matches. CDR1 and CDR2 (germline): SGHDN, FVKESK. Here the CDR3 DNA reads TGTGCCAGCAGCCATACGGCGGGAGGGGGCAATGAGCAGTTCTTC. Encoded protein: CASSHTAGGGNEQFF.

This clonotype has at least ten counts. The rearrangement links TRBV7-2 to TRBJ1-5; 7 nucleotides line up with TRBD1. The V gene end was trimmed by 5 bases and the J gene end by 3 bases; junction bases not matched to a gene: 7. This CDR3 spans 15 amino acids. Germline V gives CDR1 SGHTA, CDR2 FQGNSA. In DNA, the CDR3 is TGTGCCAGCAGCGCACACAGGGGCCCCAATCAGCCCCAGCATTTT. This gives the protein CASSAHRGPNQPQHF.

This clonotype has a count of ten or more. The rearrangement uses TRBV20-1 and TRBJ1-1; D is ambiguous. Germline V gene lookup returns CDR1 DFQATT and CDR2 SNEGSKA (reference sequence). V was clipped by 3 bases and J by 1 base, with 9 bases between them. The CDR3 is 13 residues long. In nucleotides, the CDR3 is TGCAGTGCTAGCGGGCCAAAGAACACTGAAGCTTTCTTT. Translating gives CSASGPKNTEAFF.

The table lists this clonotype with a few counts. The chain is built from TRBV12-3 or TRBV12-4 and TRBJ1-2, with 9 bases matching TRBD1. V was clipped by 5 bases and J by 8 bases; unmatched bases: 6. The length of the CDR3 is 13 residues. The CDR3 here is CASSQDRGRGYTF. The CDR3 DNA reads TGTGCCAGCAGTCAGGACAGGGGAAGAGGCTACACCTTC.